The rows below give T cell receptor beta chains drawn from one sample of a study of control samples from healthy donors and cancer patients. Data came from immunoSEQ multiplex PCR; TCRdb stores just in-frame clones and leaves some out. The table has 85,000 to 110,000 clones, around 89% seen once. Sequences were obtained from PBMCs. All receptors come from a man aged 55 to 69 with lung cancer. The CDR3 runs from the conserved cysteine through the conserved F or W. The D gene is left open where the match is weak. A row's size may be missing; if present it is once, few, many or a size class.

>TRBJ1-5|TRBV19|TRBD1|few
CASSMAGGSSNQPQHF
TGTGCCAGTAGTATGGCAGGGGGGTCCAGCAATCAGCCCCAGCATTTT
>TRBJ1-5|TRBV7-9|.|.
CASSGSVSNQPQHF
TGTGCCAGCAGCGGGAGTGTTAGCAATCAGCCCCAGCATTTT
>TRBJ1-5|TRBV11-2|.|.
CASSLEKGNQPQHF
TGTGCCAGCAGCTTAGAGAAGGGCAATCAGCCCCAGCATTTT
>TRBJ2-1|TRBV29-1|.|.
CSVEWWNNEQFF
TGCAGCGTTGAGTGGTGGAACAATGAGCAGTTCTTC
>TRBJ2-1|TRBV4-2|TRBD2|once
CASSLRTSGGANEQFF
TGTGCCAGCAGCCTGCGTACTAGCGGGGGGGCGAATGAGCAGTTCTTC
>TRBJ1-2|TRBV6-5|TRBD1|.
CATYRGLGYTF
TGTGCCACTTACAGGGGATTGGGCTACACCTTC
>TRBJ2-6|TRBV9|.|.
CASSQSGANVLTF
TGTGCCAGCAGCCAGAGTGGGGCCAACGTCCTGACTTTC
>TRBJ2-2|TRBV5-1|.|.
CASSGDNTGELFF
TGCGCCAGCAGCGGGGACAACACCGGGGAGCTGTTTTTT
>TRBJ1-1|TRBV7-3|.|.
CASSLSAMNTEAFF
TGTGCCAGCAGCTTAAGCGCAATGAACACTGAAGCTTTCTTT
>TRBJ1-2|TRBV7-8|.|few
CASSRDGFNYGYTF
TGTGCCAGCAGCCGGGACGGATTTAACTATGGCTACACCTTC
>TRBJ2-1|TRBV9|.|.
CASSGGVSNEQFF
TGTGCCAGCAGCGGAGGGGTTTCCAATGAGCAGTTCTTC